This T cell receptor beta chain was captured by sequencing in a study of graft-versus-host responses after intestinal transplantation. Study-wide context: Transplants were multivisceral, liver-intestinal, or isolated intestinal. Study observations and caveats: In recipient marrow, GvH clones were found, and some appeared first in ileum or blood. When patients had graft-donor T cell macrochimerism, their allografts held high graft-versus-host to host-versus-graft clonal ratios.

V shed 5 bases and J 4 bases; nucleotides not matched to a gene: 2. From germline, CDR1 is SGHTA and CDR2 FQGNSA. The length of the CDR3 is 13 residues. Generated by immunoSEQ multiplex PCR, the TCRdb table keeps only in-frame clones and is missing some. The sample carries about 88,000 clones, 94% recorded once. Remarks on this clone: Its antigen is still unknown.

The chain couples TRBV7-2 to TRBJ1-5; 7 bases map to TRBD1. The specimen was unstimulated CD4+ T cells sorted from spleen or lymph node cells, collected before transplant. The receptor was derived from a human donor who was the organ donor for an intestinal transplant. CDR3 in DNA: TGTGCCAGCAGCGCGGACAGGAATCAGCCCCAGCATTTT. As protein: CASSADRNQPQHF.